These 9 T cell receptor beta chains share one sample of origin, sequenced in a study of blood T cell repertoires in COVID-19. TCRdb's copy holds only in-frame clones and misses some; the assay was immunoSEQ multiplex PCR. The profile shows over 150,000 clones, 85% of them singletons. What was sequenced was peripheral blood. The receptors were gathered from a woman in her sixties with COVID-19, enrolled during active disease.

V usage is TRBV18 and J usage is TRBJ2-7; 8 bases are a match to TRBD2. Germline V gene data show CDR1 as KGHSH and CDR2 as LQKENI. After removal of 3 bases from V and 2 bases from J, the junction contained 9 bases not matched to a gene. The CDR3 covers 16 residues. The CDR3 DNA follows: TGTGCCAGCTCACCGGCAAGCAGCGGGAGTGCCTACGAGCAGTACTTC. It encodes CASSPASSGSAYEQYF.

The gene calls are TRBV27 and TRBJ1-1; weak D call: TRBD1 (6 bases). The CDR3 consists of 14 residues. Looked up from germline, CDR1 is MNHEY and CDR2 is SMNVEV (reference sequence). The V gene lost 4 bases and the J gene lost 1 base, with 10 bases spanning the gap. CDR3 coding DNA: TGTGCCAGCAGTTCAGGGGCGGGGAACACTGAAGCTTTCTTT. Its protein is CASSSGAGNTEAFF.

The gene calls are TRBV18 and TRBJ1-3; no clear D. Germline V lookup: CDR1 KGHSH, CDR2 LQKENI. This CDR3 is 16 amino acids long. V was trimmed by 3 bases and J by 0 bases, leaving 12 bases between them. CDR3 bases: TGTGCCAGCTCACCCTCAAGCATCCTCTCTGGAAACACCATATATTTT. This codes for CASSPSSILSGNTIYF.

This chain links TRBV7-3 with TRBJ2-3, with D possibly TRBD1 on 6 matching bases. V was shortened by 5 bases and J by 0 bases, with 12 bases between the two germline ends. The CDR3 is made up of 15 amino acids. Germline V lookup: CDR1 SGHTA, CDR2 FQGTGA. In nucleotides, the CDR3 is TGTGCCAGCAGCCGCTACAGGGCTAGCACAGATACGCAGTATTTT. Translating gives CASSRYRASTDTQYF. Based on the CDR3 plus reference TRBV7-3 and TRBJ2-3, the full variable domain is GAGVSQTPSNKVTEKGKYVELRCDPISGHTALYWYRQSLGQGPEFLIYFQGTGAADDSGLPNDRFFAVRPEGSVSTLKIQRTERGDSAVYLCASSRYRASTDTQYFGPGTRLTVL.

This chain joins TRBV7-9 and TRBJ1-3, with D perhaps TRBD1 (5 bases). CDR3 size: 17 residues. V was trimmed by 8 bases and J by 0 bases, leaving 20 bases between them. Germline CDR1 SEHNR, CDR2 FQNEAQ (reference sequence). The CDR3 loop is CASSNYLGGTSGNTIYF. The CDR3 DNA follows: TGTGCCAGCTCGAATTATCTGGGGGGGACCTCTGGAAACACCATATATTTT.

The chain employs TRBV7-2 and TRBJ1-2; no firm D call. V was trimmed by 5 bases and J by 5 bases, leaving 12 bases between them. The CDR3 is made up of 13 amino acids. Germline lookup yields CDR1 SGHTA and CDR2 FQGNSA. The CDR3 loop is CASSQRAGYGYTF. CDR3 DNA: TGTGCCAGCAGCCAGAGGGCGGGATATGGCTACACCTTC.

This clone was seen once. This chain links TRBV15 with TRBJ2-1, with D perhaps TRBD2 (7 bases). This CDR3 has 13 amino acids. Trimming took off 5 bases at V and 10 bases at J, with 15 bases between the two ends. Germline V CDR1 and CDR2: LNHNV, YYDKDF (reference sequence). The DNA for the CDR3 is TGTGCCACCAGCCTCGGGGGGCTGGGGGAGCAGTTCTTC. Protein product: CATSLGGLGEQFF.

This CDR3 reads CASSLNTAKQETQYF. In nucleotides, the CDR3 is TGCGCCAGCAGCTTGAACACAGCTAAGCAAGAGACCCAGTACTTC. The chain is built from TRBV5-1 and TRBJ2-5; D remains ambiguous. Between the trimmed V and J ends, which lost 1 base and 2 bases, there was a span of 12 bases. This CDR3 region has 15 residues. Germline lookup yields CDR1 SGHRS and CDR2 YFSETQ.

This clone was seen a few times. V usage is TRBV5-1 and J usage is TRBJ1-1, with 8 nucleotides matching TRBD1. The CDR3 loop spans 15 amino acids. Germline V gene sequence: CDR1 SGHRS, CDR2 YFSETQ. V was clipped by 4 bases and J by 4 bases; unmatched bases: 9. For the CDR3, the DNA is TGCGCCAGCAGCGCGGGCTTCACAGGGGGCACTGAAGCTTTCTTT. This encodes CASSAGFTGGTEAFF. Full variable domain (rest looked up from reference TRBV5-1 and TRBJ1-1): KAGVTQTPRYLIKTRGQQVTLSCSPISGHRSVSWYQQTPGQGLQFLFEYFSETQRNKGNFPGRFSGRQFSNSRSEMNVSTLELGDSALYLCASSAGFTGGTEAFFGQGTRLTVV.